Below are 18 T cell receptor beta chains sequenced from a single sample in a study of blood T cell repertoires in COVID-19. Sequenced by immunoSEQ multiplex PCR; TCRdb stores in-frame clones only, minus some. The table lists about 90,000 clones, 75% to 85% of them singletons. Sequencing input: peripheral blood. These receptors all come from a woman aged 70 to 79 with acute or convalescent COVID-19.

This clone turned up a few times. V gene TRBV6-2 or TRBV6-3 combines with J gene TRBJ1-1, with TRBD1 matching 9 bases. V gave up 4 bases and J gave up 0 bases; unmatched junction bases: 6. CDR1 is MNHEY, CDR2 SVGEGT, per germline. The CDR3 covers 16 residues. The CDR3 DNA reads TGTGCCAGCAGTTCGACAGGGGGGTTTATGAACACTGAAGCTTTCTTT. Its protein product is CASSSTGGFMNTEAFF.

The chain couples TRBV12-3 or TRBV12-4 to TRBJ1-2, with TRBD1 as a possible D gene (5 bases). The CDR3 runs to 13 residues. V lost 6 bases and J 4 bases, leaving 12 bases between the germline ends. The CDR3 here is CASSLQAPYGYTF. The DNA for the CDR3 is TGTGCCAGCAGCCTACAGGCCCCCTATGGCTACACCTTC.

The chain links TRBV28 to TRBJ2-2, with TRBD2 matching 15 bases. Germline V gene data show CDR1 as MDHEN and CDR2 as SYDVKM. Trimming removed 3 bases from V and 4 bases from J; junction bases left unmatched: 6. CDR3 length: 18 amino acids. The CDR3 bases are TGTGCCAGCAGTTTTACGGGACTAGCGGGGGGTCGCACCGGGGAGCTGTTTTTT. Its translation is CASSFTGLAGGRTGELFF. The variable domain in full, with the rest retrieved from reference TRBV28 and TRBJ2-2, is DVKVTQSSRYLVKRTGEKVFLECVQDMDHENMFWYRQDPGLGLRLIYFSYDVKMKEKGDIPEGYSVSREKKERFSLILESASTNQTSMYLCASSFTGLAGGRTGELFFGEGSRLTVL.

The chain carries TRBV10-3 and TRBJ2-2; maybe TRBD1 (6 bases). The CDR3 consists of 15 residues. The V gene's germline CDR1 is ENHRY and CDR2 SYGVKD. The V end lost 7 bases, the J end lost 6 bases, and 18 bases lay between the germline ends. This CDR3 is CAINRDTFRSGELFF. Here the CDR3 DNA reads TGTGCCATCAATCGGGACACCTTTAGGTCCGGGGAGCTGTTTTTT.

In this sample, this clone turned up many times. The V and J genes are TRBV25-1 and TRBJ2-7; D is perhaps TRBD1 (5 bases). V dropped 3 bases and J dropped 0 bases, with 6 bases sitting between them. The CDR3 runs to 13 residues. Germline CDR1 reads MGHDK; CDR2 reads SYGVNS. The CDR3 DNA reads as TGTGCCAGCAGTGACCAGGGCTCCTACGAGCAGTACTTC. Its protein product is CASSDQGSYEQYF.

CDR3 DNA: TGTGCCAGCAGCGTATTTGACATTGGAAACACCATATATTTT. It codes for CASSVFDIGNTIYF. The chain carries TRBV9 and TRBJ1-3; D call uncertain. This CDR3 has 14 amino acids. V gave up 1 base and J gave up 3 bases, with 8 bases separating them. From germline, CDR1 is SGDLS and CDR2 YYNGEE.

V is TRBV30 and J is TRBJ2-3, with TRBD2 matching 8 bases. The germline V gene has CDR1 GTSNPN and CDR2 SVGIG (reference sequence). The J segment lost 4 bases and the V segment lost 8 bases, leaving 23 bases of the junction unmatched. The CDR3 sequence is 18 residues long. The CDR3 loop reads CAARGTGGPSHSADTQYF. CDR3 coding DNA: TGTGCCGCCCGAGGAACGGGAGGGCCCTCTCATAGCGCAGATACGCAGTATTTT.

This clone appeared once. V and J are TRBV6-5 and TRBJ1-1; 7 positions agree with TRBD1. V lost 4 bases and J lost 4; bases outside the gene matches: 9. The length of the CDR3 is 15 residues. CDR1 and CDR2 from the germline V gene are MNHEY and SVGAGI. CDR3 DNA: TGTGCCAGCAGTTCCGGACAGGTGGAGTCCACTGAAGCTTTCTTT. This codes for CASSSGQVESTEAFF.

The chain combines TRBV2 with TRBJ2-3; 10 nucleotides align to TRBD1. The V gene's germline CDR1 is SNHLY and CDR2 FYNNEI. V was pared by 6 bases and J by 6 bases, with 6 bases of the junction left unmatched. The length of the CDR3 is 14 residues. CDR3 loop: CASRRDRGRDTQYF. CDR3 in DNA: TGTGCCAGCAGGCGCGACAGGGGGCGGGATACGCAGTATTTT.

This chain uses TRBV28 with TRBJ1-2, with TRBD1 identical over 10 bases. This CDR3 is built from 15 residues. Germline V gene data show CDR1 as MDHEN and CDR2 as SYDVKM. V was clipped by 8 bases and J by 7 bases; unmatched bases: 13. CDR3: CASGGQGGVYGGYTF. CDR3 nucleotides: TGTGCCAGCGGAGGACAGGGGGGGGTATACGGTGGCTACACCTTC.

The V gene is TRBV6-5, the J gene TRBJ2-5; 11 bases are a match to TRBD1. Trimming at V came to 11 bases and at J to 0 bases, leaving 5 bases not matched to a gene. The CDR3 sequence is 14 residues long. CDR1 is MNHEY, CDR2 SVGAGI, per germline. The CDR3 region is CAGQGAIHQETQYF. The CDR3 DNA sequence: TGTGCCGGACAGGGGGCGATCCACCAAGAGACCCAGTACTTC.

The rearrangement uses TRBV28 and TRBJ2-2, with D possibly matching TRBD1 (6 bases). The V end was cut by 3 bases, the J end by 7 bases, with 12 bases between. Per germline, CDR1 MDHEN and CDR2 SYDVKM. CDR3 length: 14 residues. Here the CDR3 DNA reads TGTGCCAGCAGTTTGGCAGGGGCCAGCGGGGAGCTGTTTTTT. Translation: CASSLAGASGELFF.

The chain carries TRBV3-1 (or the pseudogene TRBV3-2) and TRBJ1-2, with TRBD1 identical over 7 bases. Germline assignment: CDR1 LGHDT and CDR2 YNNKEL (reference sequence). The J segment lost 8 bases and the V segment lost 2 bases, leaving 5 bases of the junction unmatched. CDR3 length equals 13 residues. CDR3: CASSQRQGTGYTF. The CDR3 DNA is TGTGCCAGCAGCCAAAGACAGGGAACAGGCTACACCTTC.

The rearrangement uses TRBV30 and TRBJ2-7; D is undetermined. From germline, CDR1 is GTSNPN and CDR2 SVGIG (reference sequence). V shed 3 bases and J shed 1 base, with 7 bases lying between them. The CDR3 is made up of 12 amino acids. CDR3 DNA: TGTGCCTGGAGAACACCTTCCTACGAGCAGTACTTC. It codes for CAWRTPSYEQYF.

V usage is TRBV12-3 or TRBV12-4 and J usage is TRBJ2-2; D not certain. CDR3 length: 12 residues. V lost 7 bases, J lost 7 bases, and 10 bases lay in between. The DNA for the CDR3 is TGTGCCAGCACCCCGTCCGGCGGGGAGCTGTTTTTT. Its translation: CASTPSGGELFF.

The J gene is TRBJ1-2, the V gene TRBV28; no firm D call. V gave up 7 bases and J gave up 8 bases, with 17 bases separating them. This CDR3 is 13 amino acids long. The germline V gene encodes CDR1 MDHEN and CDR2 SYDVKM. The CDR3, as DNA: TGTGCCAGCATTGGCACACCGGAGGGAGGCTACACCTTC. Its protein product is CASIGTPEGGYTF.

This chain joins TRBV27 and TRBJ1-6, with 7 nucleotides matching TRBD1. The CDR3 sequence is 14 residues long. Trimming removed 2 bases from V and 7 bases from J; junction bases left unmatched: 2. Germline-derived CDR1 and CDR2 are MNHEY and SMNVEV (reference sequence). The CDR3 is CASSLDRANSPLHF. CDR3 DNA sequence: TGTGCCAGCAGTTTAGACAGGGCCAATTCACCCCTCCACTTT.

The V gene is TRBV5-8, the J gene TRBJ2-2; 8 positions agree with TRBD1. Germline V gene data show CDR1 as SGHTS and CDR2 as YDEGEE. The CDR3 totals 15 residues. Trimming removed 2 bases from V and 4 bases from J; junction bases left unmatched: 4. Here the CDR3 reads CASSFGQGFTGELFF. Written as DNA, the CDR3 is TGTGCCAGCAGCTTCGGACAGGGATTCACCGGGGAGCTGTTTTTT.